The sequence of this T cell receptor beta chain was determined in a study of blood T cell repertoires in COVID-19. The method was immunoSEQ multiplex PCR; TCRdb's version includes in-frame clones alone and lacks a portion of them. The data contain over 150,000 clones, more than 80% of them singletons. CDR3 length equals 14 residues. The germline V gene has CDR1 MNHEY and CDR2 SMNVEV (reference sequence). The V and J ends lost 8 bases and 1 base, in that order; junction bases with no gene match: 4. Material: PBMCs or T cells enriched from blood (not recorded which). This sequence joins TRBV27 and TRBJ1-1, with 10 positions matching TRBD1. The sequence was collected from a man aged 35-49 years who had recovered from COVID-19. Here the CDR3 reads CASGDRGWNTEAFF. DNA of the CDR3: TGTGCCAGCGGGGACAGGGGATGGAACACTGAAGCTTTCTTT.